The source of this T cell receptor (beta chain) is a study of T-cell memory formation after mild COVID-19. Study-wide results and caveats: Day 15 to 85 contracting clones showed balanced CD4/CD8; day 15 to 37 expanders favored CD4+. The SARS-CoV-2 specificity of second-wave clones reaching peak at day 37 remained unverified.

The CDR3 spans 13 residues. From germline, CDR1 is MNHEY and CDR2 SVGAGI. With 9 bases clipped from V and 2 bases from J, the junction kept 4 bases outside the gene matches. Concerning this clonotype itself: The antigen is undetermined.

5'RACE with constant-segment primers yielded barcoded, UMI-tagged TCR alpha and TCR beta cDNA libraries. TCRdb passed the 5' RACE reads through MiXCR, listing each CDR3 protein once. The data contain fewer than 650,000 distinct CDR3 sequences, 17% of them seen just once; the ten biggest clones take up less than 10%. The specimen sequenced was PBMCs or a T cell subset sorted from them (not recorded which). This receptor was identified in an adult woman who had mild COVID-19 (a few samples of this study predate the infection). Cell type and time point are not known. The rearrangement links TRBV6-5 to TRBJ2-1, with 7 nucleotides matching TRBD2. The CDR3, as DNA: TGTGCCAGTGCGGGGGATACCTACAATGAGCAGTTCTTC. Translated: CASAGDTYNEQFF.